Listed below are T cell receptor beta chains from one sample, sequenced in a study of cytomegalovirus exposure and HLA in healthy donors. Using immunoSEQ multiplex PCR, the repertoire was profiled, and TCRdb retains in-frame clones only, with some absent. Of roughly 140,000 clones listed, roughly 79% are singletons. The sample consisted of PBMCs. These receptor sequences come from a male donor in good health and CMV-seronegative. CDR3s include the opening cysteine and the closing phenylalanine or tryptophan. A D gene is named only where the DNA matches it firmly. Where a row states a size, it is once, few, many or the class of an expanded clone; other rows omit it.

TGTGCCAGCACCCGGGACAGGGGTGAAAAACTGTTTTTT	CASTRDRGEKLFF	few	TRBV7-2	TRBJ1-4	TRBD1
TGTGCCAGTAGCTCCTGGGACAGCGGATTCATGGGGGGTTTTCGCTATGGCTACACCTTC	CASSSWDSGFMGGFRYGYTF	few	TRBV19	TRBJ1-2	TRBD1
TGTGCCAGCAGCGGATTGGGACAGGGGACCGAGCAGTACTTC	CASSGLGQGTEQYF	few	TRBV27	TRBJ2-7	TRBD1
TGTGCCTGGAGTGTACAGGGGAGCACTGAAGCTTTCTTT	CAWSVQGSTEAFF	few	TRBV30	TRBJ1-1	TRBD1
TGTGCCAGCAGGGTGGGGACGGGGGGGAACACTGAAGCTTTCTTT	CASRVGTGGNTEAFF	.	TRBV6-1	TRBJ1-1	.
TGTGCCAGCAGCCAAGAAATCCCCTTGGCGGGGGAAAGAGGGACCCAGTACTTC	CASSQEIPLAGERGTQYF	.	TRBV14	TRBJ2-5	TRBD2
TGTGCCAGCAGTTACGCGGGAGGGGCCTACGAGCAGTACTTC	CASSYAGGAYEQYF	.	TRBV6-5	TRBJ2-7	TRBD2
TGCGCCAGCAGCTTGGGGGGCGCGGGAGTCTACAATGAGCAGTTCTTC	CASSLGGAGVYNEQFF	.	TRBV5-1	TRBJ2-1	TRBD2
TGTGCCAGCAGCTTATTTGGCAGGGGCCGGACTGAAGCTTTCTTT	CASSLFGRGRTEAFF	.	TRBV11-3	TRBJ1-1	.
TGTGCCAGCAGCTTAGGGCAGGAACACACCGGGGAGCTGTTTTTT	CASSLGQEHTGELFF	.	TRBV7-6	TRBJ2-2	.
TGTGCCAGTAGTACTAGCGGGGAAGTCGGGGAGCTGTTTTTT	CASSTSGEVGELFF	.	TRBV19	TRBJ2-2	TRBD2
TGTGCCAGCAGCAAGAGCTCCGGGACAGGGCTATTCTTC	CASSKSSGTGLFF	once	TRBV13	TRBJ2-1	TRBD1
TGTTCCAGCGCCGGGACTAGCGGGAGCGGCACCGGGGAGCTGTTTTTT	CSSAGTSGSGTGELFF	.	TRBV7-9	TRBJ2-2	TRBD2
TGTGCTAGTGGCAGACAGGGTCTCTACGAGCAGTACTTC	CASGRQGLYEQYF	.	TRBV12-5	TRBJ2-7	TRBD1
TGCGCCAGCAGCCAACAGGGGACGCTCGACGAGCAGTACTTC	CASSQQGTLDEQYF	.	TRBV4-1	TRBJ2-7	.
TGTGCCAGCAGCTTGGCTGCCTCGCGAAATAATGAGCAGTTCTTC	CASSLAASRNNEQFF	.	TRBV5-4	TRBJ2-1	.
TGTGCCAGCAGTTTGGCGGGGGCGAAGAACACTGAAGCTTTCTTT	CASSLAGAKNTEAFF	.	TRBV6-6	TRBJ1-1	.
TGTTCCAGCAGCTTAGGAGGCTACGAGCAGTACTTC	CSSSLGGYEQYF	few	TRBV7-9	TRBJ2-7	.
TGTGCCACCAGCAACCCGGGACAGGGGGCGATCTACGAGCAGTACTTC	CATSNPGQGAIYEQYF	.	TRBV15	TRBJ2-7	TRBD1
TGTGCCAGCAGCTTAGGGGCCGACAGGAACACTGAAGCTTTCTTT	CASSLGADRNTEAFF	.	TRBV7-9	TRBJ1-1	.
TGTGCCAGCAGCTTAGCTCGATCCTACGAGCAGTACTTC	CASSLARSYEQYF	.	TRBV7-9	TRBJ2-7	.
TGTGCCAGCAGCTCCCAGCCGGGGGGCGTTGAGCAGTTCTTC	CASSSQPGGVEQFF	once	TRBV11-2	TRBJ2-1	.